This T cell receptor (beta chain) was retrieved from a study of beta chain features in type 1 diabetes. Whole-study findings and limits: Among all four CD4+ subsets, Type 1 diabetes patients had TCRB CDR3s that were moderately but significantly shorter. In patients and controls equally, PCR might favor templates that are shorter.

This clone occurred a few times. Its specificity is not known. There are 16 residues in the CDR3. Per the germline V gene, CDR1 is MNHNY and CDR2 is SVGAGI (reference sequence). Germline trimming cut 5 bases from V and 7 bases from J; bases unmatched to any gene: 10. The authors reverse transcribed all of the isolated RNA, so sequencing captured expressed TCRB transcripts. Profiled with immunoSEQ multiplex PCR; TCRdb holds only in-frame clones, not every one. The top ten clones hold 0.095% to 0.15% of a sample with around 600,000 clones, around 12% of them seen once. The single heparinised draw taken from each donor contained about 100 mL of blood on average. Isolation of CD4+ naive, central memory, regulatory and stem cell-like memory cells was achieved by sorting via CD45RO/CCR7/CD25/CD127/CD95/CD27.

Sample: naive CD4+ T cells from blood. The sequence was collected from a young man with type 1 diabetes. J is TRBJ2-1 and V is TRBV6-6; TRBD2 agrees at 11 bases. The CDR3 nucleotides are TGTGCCAGCAGTCCCGTAGCGGGGGGGCTCGGTAATGAGCAGTTCTTC. Translation: CASSPVAGGLGNEQFF.